The rows below give T cell receptor beta chains drawn from one sample of a study of cytomegalovirus exposure and HLA in healthy donors. The repertoire was sequenced with immunoSEQ multiplex PCR; TCRdb's copy has only in-frame clones and lacks some. The data show roughly 190,000 clones, over 75% seen once. The sequenced sample was PBMCs. These receptor sequences come from a man aged 45-65 years in good health and CMV-seronegative. CDR3s include the opening cysteine and the closing phenylalanine or tryptophan. D genes are given only for firm matches. Clone sizes are given selectively: once, few, many, or a class where the clone is expanded.

NA,NA,TRBV4-1,TRBJ2-7,CASSQQQSSYKQYF,TGCGCCAGCAGCCAGCAACAGAGCTCCTACAAGCAGTACTTC
NA,NA,TRBV5-5,TRBJ1-1,CASSLAGWYTEAFF,TGTGCCAGCAGCTTAGCAGGGTGGTACACTGAAGCTTTCTTT
TRBD2,NA,TRBV5-6,TRBJ2-7,CASSHLSGGAYEQYF,TGTGCCAGCAGTCACCTCTCCGGGGGGGCCTACGAGCAGTACTTC
TRBD1,NA,TRBV19,TRBJ1-6,CASRQGSSYNSPLHF,TGTGCCAGCCGACAGGGGAGCTCCTATAATTCACCCCTCCACTTT
TRBD2,NA,TRBV7-2,TRBJ2-7,CASSWGGTLSYEQYF,TGTGCCAGCAGCTGGGGGGGGACGCTTTCCTACGAGCAGTACTTC
NA,NA,TRBV6-5,TRBJ2-7,CASSDMGQAPYF,TGTGCCAGCAGTGATATGGGGCAGGCCCCGTACTTC
NA,NA,TRBV9,TRBJ1-3,CASSVTIGGADAGNTIYF,TGTGCCAGCAGCGTAACGATTGGGGGGGCAGACGCTGGAAACACCATATATTTT
TRBD1,NA,TRBV5-1,TRBJ1-5,CASSLSGQGNQPQHF,TGCGCCAGCAGCCTGTCGGGACAGGGGAATCAGCCCCAGCATTTT
NA,NA,TRBV6-5,TRBJ1-4,CASSYSLSGKLFF,TGTGCCAGCAGTTACTCGTTGAGCGGAAAACTGTTTTTT
NA,NA,TRBV5-5,TRBJ1-5,CASSFSGTQPQHF,TGTGCCAGCAGCTTTTCTGGCACTCAGCCCCAGCATTTT
NA,NA,TRBV29-1,TRBJ1-2,CSVDNGPGGPNYGYTF,TGCAGCGTTGATAACGGGCCTGGGGGCCCGAACTATGGCTACACCTTC
NA,NA,TRBV29-1,TRBJ2-2,CSVGKGANTGELFF,TGCAGCGTTGGGAAAGGGGCGAACACCGGGGAGCTGTTTTTT
NA,NA,TRBV5-8,TRBJ1-2,CASRLADSHYGYTF,TGTGCCAGCAGACTAGCGGACAGTCACTATGGCTACACCTTC
NA,once,TRBV7-2,TRBJ1-4,CASSPWGSTNEKLFF,TGTGCCAGCAGCCCCTGGGGCTCAACTAATGAAAAACTGTTTTTT
NA,NA,TRBV25-1,TRBJ1-5,CASSESSQGGNQPQHF,TGTGCCAGCAGTGAATCGTCACAGGGAGGCAATCAGCCCCAGCATTTT
NA,NA,TRBV5-4,TRBJ2-3,CASSLDGAWGADTQYF,TGTGCCAGCAGCTTGGATGGGGCCTGGGGCGCAGATACGCAGTATTTT
TRBD1,NA,TRBV11-2,TRBJ2-1,CASSRAARTGVYNEQFF,TGTGCCAGCAGCCGCGCCGCGAGGACAGGGGTCTACAATGAGCAGTTCTTC
NA,NA,TRBV5-4,TRBJ1-1,CASSPITSTGGTEAFF,TGTGCCAGCAGCCCCATCACCTCGACAGGCGGTACTGAAGCTTTCTTT
NA,NA,TRBV4-1,TRBJ2-7,CASSPRVGVAYEQYF,TGCGCCAGCAGCCCCCGTGTAGGGGTGGCCTACGAGCAGTACTTC
TRBD1,once,TRBV10-3,TRBJ1-5,CAISEGTGVGGQPQHF,TGTGCCATCAGTGAGGGGACAGGGGTCGGCGGTCAGCCCCAGCATTTT
TRBD2,NA,TRBV27,TRBJ2-1,CASSTPSGGPLEQFF,TGTGCCAGCAGTACCCCTAGCGGGGGGCCCCTAGAGCAGTTCTTC
TRBD1,few,TRBV7-9,TRBJ2-3,CASTGQGATDTQYF,TGTGCCAGCACGGGGCAGGGGGCCACAGATACGCAGTATTTT
TRBD2,once,TRBV4-1,TRBJ2-2,CASSQALAGVRELFF,TGCGCCAGCAGCCAAGCCCTAGCGGGGGTCAGGGAGCTGTTTTTT
TRBD1,few,TRBV27,TRBJ1-6,CASSFFRTGYNSPLHF,TGTGCCAGCAGTTTTTTCAGGACAGGTTATAATTCACCCCTCCACTTT
NA,few,TRBV7-9,TRBJ2-1,CASSLAIGEENEQFF,TGTGCCAGCAGCTTAGCAATCGGGGAGGAGAATGAGCAGTTCTTC
TRBD2,NA,TRBV7-2,TRBJ2-5,CASSLRGGSETQYF,TGTGCCAGCAGCTTACGCGGGGGGAGCGAGACCCAGTACTTC
NA,NA,TRBV7-9,TRBJ2-7,CSSSVLGDEQYF,TGTTCCAGCAGCGTCCTCGGGGACGAGCAGTACTTC
NA,NA,TRBV6-1,TRBJ1-5,CASSEDRLGNQPQHF,TGTGCCAGCAGTGAAGACAGGTTAGGGAATCAGCCCCAGCATTTT
NA,NA,TRBV19,TRBJ2-2,CASTLYGDTGELFF,TGTGCCAGTACCCTATACGGGGACACCGGGGAGCTGTTTTTT
NA,NA,TRBV7-2,TRBJ2-1,CASSTQGNEQFF,TGTGCCAGCAGCACCCAGGGAAATGAGCAGTTCTTC
NA,NA,TRBV7-3,TRBJ1-1,CASSSGPNTEAFF,TGTGCCAGCAGTTCAGGTCCGAACACTGAAGCTTTCTTT
TRBD2,NA,TRBV5-4,TRBJ2-3,CASSPGTSGGAPDTQYF,TGTGCCAGCAGCCCCGGGACTAGCGGGGGGGCCCCAGATACGCAGTATTTT